What follows describes a single T cell receptor (beta chain). Its antigen remains unknown. Time point: week 11, during vaccination. What each vaccine dose contained was 300 ug of mutant IDH1 20-mer peptide, accompanied by topical imiquimod. The assay was immunoSEQ multiplex PCR, and TCRdb's table has in-frame clones only and misses some. This table has tens of thousands of clones, 80% appearing once. This record comes from a study of a mutant IDH1 vaccine in newly diagnosed glioma. Study-wide background: Across weeks 1, 3, 5, 7, 11, 15, 19 and 23, patients received a vaccination each time, eight in all. Prior therapy was radiotherapy, temozolomide, or both; most received both.

Germline V gene data show CDR1 as SGHTA and CDR2 as FQGNSA. V trimming: 2 bases; J trimming: 2 bases; junction bases outside the gene matches: 6. The CDR3 sequence is 16 residues long. This sequence joins TRBV7-2 and TRBJ2-3; the match to TRBD2 covers 8 bases. This sequence was found in a man aged 45-65 years with glioma. The sample here was PBMCs, taken from a glioma patient whose treatment included an IDH1 peptide vaccine. CDR3 region: CASSLTQRGNTDTQYF. CDR3 nucleotide sequence: TGTGCCAGCAGCTTAACCCAGCGGGGGAACACAGATACGCAGTATTTT.